Described below is a single T cell receptor beta chain sequence and its context. The antigen remains undetermined. This CDR3 contains 17 residues. The V segment lost 1 base and the J segment 2 bases; nucleotides outside the gene matches: 7. Germline lookup yields CDR1 SGHVS and CDR2 FQNEAQ. This sample stems from a study of T cell responses to AZD1222 COVID-19 vaccine. Study-wide points: The donor cohort was predominantly white British with a female majority, and clonal diversity may have been underestimated. Only six or seven AZD1222 recipients tested seropositive at baseline. With two AZD1222 doses given, Spike-specific TCR breadth and depth both rose. In all cases, repertoires were sampled only after the peak T cell response.

The assay was immunoSEQ multiplex PCR, and TCRdb's table has in-frame clones only and misses some. The sample holds over 95,000 clones; 87% are singletons and the top ten take around 12%. The V call is TRBV7-8, the J call TRBJ1-2; 10 bases are a match to TRBD1. This TCR was sampled from an adult in good health. Sequences were derived from peripheral blood, sampled on day 0 of AZD1222 vaccination. In DNA, the CDR3 is TGTGCCAGCAGCTTAGAACCGGGACAGGGGTACAACTATGGCTACACCTTC. Translated: CASSLEPGQGYNYGYTF. Based on the CDR3 plus reference TRBV7-8 and TRBJ1-2, the full variable domain is GAGVSQSPRYKVAKRGQDVALRCDPISGHVSLFWYQQALGQGPEFLTYFQNEAQLDKSGLPSDRFFAERPEGSVSTLKIQRTQQEDSAVYLCASSLEPGQGYNYGYTFGSGTRLTVV.